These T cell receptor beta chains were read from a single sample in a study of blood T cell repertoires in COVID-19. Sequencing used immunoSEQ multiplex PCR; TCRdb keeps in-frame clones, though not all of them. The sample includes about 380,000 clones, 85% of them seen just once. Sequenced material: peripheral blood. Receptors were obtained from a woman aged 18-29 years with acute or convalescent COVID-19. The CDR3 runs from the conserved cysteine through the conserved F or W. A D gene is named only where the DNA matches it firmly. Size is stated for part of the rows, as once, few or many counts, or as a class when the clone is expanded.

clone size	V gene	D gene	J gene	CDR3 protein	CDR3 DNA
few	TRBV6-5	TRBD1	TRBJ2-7	CASSLGTGAYEQYF	TGTGCCAGCAGCCTCGGAACAGGGGCCTACGAGCAGTACTTC
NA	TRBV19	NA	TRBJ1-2	CASSASQGLDYGYTF	TGTGCCAGTAGTGCCTCGCAGGGTCTGGACTATGGCTACACCTTC
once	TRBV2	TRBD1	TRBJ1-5	CASRRTRDRGVDGNQPQHF	TGTGCCAGCAGGAGAACCCGGGACAGGGGGGTAGATGGCAATCAGCCCCAGCATTTT
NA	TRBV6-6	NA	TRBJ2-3	CASTRTERADTQYF	TGTGCCAGCACCCGGACAGAACGAGCGGATACGCAGTATTTT
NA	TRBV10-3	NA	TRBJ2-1	CAISEGTRGGNEQFF	TGTGCCATCAGTGAGGGGACTCGGGGTGGCAATGAGCAGTTCTTC
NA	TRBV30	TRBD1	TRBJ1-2	CAWSVFGTGSGYTF	TGTGCCTGGAGTGTATTCGGGACAGGGTCTGGCTACACCTTC
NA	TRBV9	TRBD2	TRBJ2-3	CASSPGLAGTDTQYF	TGTGCCAGCAGCCCGGGACTAGCGGGCACAGATACGCAGTATTTT
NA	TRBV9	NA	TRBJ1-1	CASSAGSGNTEAFF	TGTGCCAGCAGCGCAGGGTCTGGGAACACTGAAGCTTTCTTT
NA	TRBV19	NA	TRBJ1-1	CASSIEGDTEAFF	TGTGCCAGTAGTATAGAAGGGGACACTGAAGCTTTCTTT
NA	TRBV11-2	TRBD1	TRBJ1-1	CASNFGQGNLGEAFF	TGTGCCAGCAACTTCGGACAGGGAAATTTAGGTGAAGCTTTCTTT
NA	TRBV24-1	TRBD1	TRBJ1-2	CATSELSGQGASYGYTF	TGTGCCACCAGTGAATTAAGCGGACAGGGGGCGTCCTATGGCTACACCTTC
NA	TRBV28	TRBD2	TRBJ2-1	CASSPARSSGSDNEQFF	TGTGCCAGCAGCCCAGCTCGATCTAGCGGGAGTGACAATGAGCAGTTCTTC
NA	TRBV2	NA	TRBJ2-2	CASSEQASNTGELFF	TGTGCCAGCAGTGAACAGGCCTCGAACACCGGGGAGCTGTTTTTT
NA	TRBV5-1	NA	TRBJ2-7	CASSLGRAYEQYF	TGCGCCAGCAGCTTGGGGAGGGCCTACGAGCAGTACTTC
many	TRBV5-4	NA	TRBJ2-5	CASSPEVQETQYF	TGTGCCAGCAGCCCGGAGGTACAAGAGACCCAGTACTTC
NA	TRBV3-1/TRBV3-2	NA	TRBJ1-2	CASSQEPRADGYTF	TGTGCCAGCAGCCAAGAGCCCAGGGCGGATGGCTACACCTTC
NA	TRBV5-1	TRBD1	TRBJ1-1	CASSFLGTGGIEAFF	TGCGCCAGCAGCTTCCTGGGGACAGGGGGCATTGAAGCTTTCTTT